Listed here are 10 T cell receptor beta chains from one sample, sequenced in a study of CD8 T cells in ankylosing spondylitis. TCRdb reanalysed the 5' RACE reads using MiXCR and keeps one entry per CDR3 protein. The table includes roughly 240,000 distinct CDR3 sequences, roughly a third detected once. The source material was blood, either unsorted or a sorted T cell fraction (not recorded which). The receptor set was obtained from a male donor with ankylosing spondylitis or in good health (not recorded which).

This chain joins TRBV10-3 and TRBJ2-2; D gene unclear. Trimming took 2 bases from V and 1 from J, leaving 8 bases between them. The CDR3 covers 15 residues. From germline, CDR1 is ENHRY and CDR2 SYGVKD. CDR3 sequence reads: CAISEGPLNTGELFF. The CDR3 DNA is TGTGCCATCAGTGAGGGACCGTTGAACACCGGGGAGCTGTTTTTT.

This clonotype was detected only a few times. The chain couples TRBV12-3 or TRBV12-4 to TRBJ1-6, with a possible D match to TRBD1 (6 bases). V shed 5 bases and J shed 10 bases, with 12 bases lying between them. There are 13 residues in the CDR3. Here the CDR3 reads CASSPEGGSPLHF. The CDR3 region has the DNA TGTGCCAGCAGTCCCGAGGGGGGATCACCCCTCCACTTT.

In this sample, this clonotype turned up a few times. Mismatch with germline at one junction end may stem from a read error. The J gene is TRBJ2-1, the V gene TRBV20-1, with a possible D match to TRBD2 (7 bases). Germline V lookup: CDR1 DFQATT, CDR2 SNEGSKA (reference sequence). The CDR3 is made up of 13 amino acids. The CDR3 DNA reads TGCAGGGCTAGGGGGGGTGGCTACAATGAGCAGTTCTTC. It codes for CRARGGGYNEQFF.

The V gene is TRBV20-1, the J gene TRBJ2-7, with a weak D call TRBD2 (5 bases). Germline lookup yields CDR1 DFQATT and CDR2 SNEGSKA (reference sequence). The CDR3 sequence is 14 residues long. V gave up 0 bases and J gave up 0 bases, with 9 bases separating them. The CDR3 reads CSARDLTSSYEQYF. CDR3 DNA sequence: TGCAGTGCTAGAGATCTTACTAGCTCCTACGAGCAGTACTTC.

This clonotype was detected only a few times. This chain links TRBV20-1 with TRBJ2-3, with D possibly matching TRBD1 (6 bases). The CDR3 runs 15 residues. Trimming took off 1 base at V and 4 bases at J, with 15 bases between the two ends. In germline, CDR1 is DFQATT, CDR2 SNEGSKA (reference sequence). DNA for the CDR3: TGCAGTGCTAGAGGGACAGTTTACGATGCAGATACGCAGTATTTT. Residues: CSARGTVYDADTQYF.

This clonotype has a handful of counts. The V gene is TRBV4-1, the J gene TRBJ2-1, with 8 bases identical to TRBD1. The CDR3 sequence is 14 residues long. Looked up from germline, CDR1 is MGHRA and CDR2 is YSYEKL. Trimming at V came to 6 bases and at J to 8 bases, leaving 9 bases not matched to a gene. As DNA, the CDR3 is TGCGCCAGCAGATCAGGGGGCGCGGTCGATGAGCAGTTCTTC. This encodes CASRSGGAVDEQFF.

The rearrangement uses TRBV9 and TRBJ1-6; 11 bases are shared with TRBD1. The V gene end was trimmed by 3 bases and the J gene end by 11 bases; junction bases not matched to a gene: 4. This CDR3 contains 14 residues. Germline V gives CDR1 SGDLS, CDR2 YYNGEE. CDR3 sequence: CASSAWDRGTPLHF. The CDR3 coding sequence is TGTGCCAGCAGCGCCTGGGACAGGGGGACACCCCTCCACTTT.

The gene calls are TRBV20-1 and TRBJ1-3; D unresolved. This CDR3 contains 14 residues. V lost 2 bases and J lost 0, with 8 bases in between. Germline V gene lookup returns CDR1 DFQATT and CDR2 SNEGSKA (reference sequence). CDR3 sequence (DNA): TGCAGTGCTAGAAGCAGACCCTCTGGAAACACCATATATTTT. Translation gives CSARSRPSGNTIYF.

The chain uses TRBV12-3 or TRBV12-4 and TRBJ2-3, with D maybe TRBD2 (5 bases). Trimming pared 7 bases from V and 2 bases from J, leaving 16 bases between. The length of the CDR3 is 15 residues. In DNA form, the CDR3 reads TGTGCCAGCACCCCCGGGAATCGGGACACAGATACGCAGTATTTT. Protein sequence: CASTPGNRDTDTQYF.

DNA for the CDR3: TGTGCCACTGGACAGGGCCGTGAAAAACTGTTTTTT. It translates to CATGQGREKLFF. This sequence joins TRBV12-3 or TRBV12-4 and TRBJ1-4; 8 nucleotides line up with TRBD1. J gave up 7 bases and V 10 bases, and 5 bases lay outside the gene matches. The CDR3 consists of 12 residues.